These 2 T cell receptor beta chains originate from one sample sequenced in a study of T cell repertoires in cytomegalovirus infection. Each CDR3 protein is one row after TCRdb ran MiXCR on the reads. This sample yields 650,000 to 850,000 distinct CDR3 sequences, of which 25% to 30% are seen a single time; 13% belongs to the top ten. Antigens for these TCRs are unknown. The sample consisted of cultured CD8+ T cells from PBMCs, taken from culture after CMV antigen stimulation. The origin of the receptors is a human donor in good health (CMV status not recorded). Some clones in this sample may be carry-over from other donors' samples.

CDR3: CSATPTAYNEQFF. CDR3 nucleotide sequence: TGCAGTGCCACCCCCACGGCCTACAATGAGCAGTTCTTC. The V call is TRBV20-1, the J call TRBJ2-1; D uncertain. The length of the CDR3 is 13 residues. V was trimmed by 6 bases and J by 2 bases, leaving 11 bases between them. CDR1 and CDR2 (germline): DFQATT, SNEGSKA (reference sequence).

The sample holds a few counts of this clonotype. The rearrangement uses TRBV7-6 and TRBJ2-3; D may match TRBD1 or TRBD2 (5 bases each). The germline V gene encodes CDR1 SGHVS and CDR2 FNYEAQ. V was clipped by 5 bases and J by 6 bases, with 27 bases between them. The CDR3 length is 18 residues. CDR3 amino acids: CASSDRPIGTGNPDTQYF. The DNA of the CDR3 is TGTGCCAGCAGCGACCGGCCAATCGGGACCGGGAATCCTGATACGCAGTATTTT.